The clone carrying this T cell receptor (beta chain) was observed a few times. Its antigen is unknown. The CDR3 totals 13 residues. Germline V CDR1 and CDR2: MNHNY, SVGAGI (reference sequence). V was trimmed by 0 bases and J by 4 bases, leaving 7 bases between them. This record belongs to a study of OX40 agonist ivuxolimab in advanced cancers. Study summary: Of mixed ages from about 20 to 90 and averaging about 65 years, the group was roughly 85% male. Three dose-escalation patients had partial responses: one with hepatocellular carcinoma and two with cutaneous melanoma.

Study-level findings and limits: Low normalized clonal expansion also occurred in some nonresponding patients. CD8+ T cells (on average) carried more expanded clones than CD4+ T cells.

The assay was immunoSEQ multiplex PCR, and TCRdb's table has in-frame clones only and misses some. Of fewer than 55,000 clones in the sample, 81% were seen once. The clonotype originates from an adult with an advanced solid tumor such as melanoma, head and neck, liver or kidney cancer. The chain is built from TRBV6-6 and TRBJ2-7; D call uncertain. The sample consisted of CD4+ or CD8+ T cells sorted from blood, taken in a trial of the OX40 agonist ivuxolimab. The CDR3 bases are TGTGCCAGCAGTTACTCCCATCTATACGAGCAGTACGTC. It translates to CASSYSHLYEQYV.